Shown below are 27 T cell receptor beta chains from a single sample sequenced in a study of cytomegalovirus exposure and HLA in healthy donors. Here immunoSEQ multiplex PCR was the method, and the copy in TCRdb shows in-frame clones only, minus some. The sample records about 56,000 clones, 93% being singletons. Sequencing was done on a sample of PBMCs. The receptors derive from a woman aged 18-29 years in good health and CMV-seropositive.

The chain uses TRBV11-2 and TRBJ2-4, with D unclear. Germline V gene sequence: CDR1 SGHAT, CDR2 FQNNGV. Deletions cut 0 bases from V and 0 bases from J, with 12 bases between. The CDR3 consists of 17 residues. The chain's CDR3 is CASSLDVLTLAKNIQYF. The CDR3 DNA reads TGTGCCAGCAGCTTAGATGTCCTAACCCTAGCCAAAAACATTCAGTACTTC.

This rearrangement joins TRBV27 to TRBJ1-2; weak D call: TRBD1 (5 bases). Germline V gives CDR1 MNHEY, CDR2 SMNVEV (reference sequence). There are 15 residues in the CDR3. Trimming pared 5 bases from V and 4 bases from J, leaving 17 bases between. The CDR3 DNA sequence: TGTGCCAGCAGTCCGCTACAGCAACAGGCCTATGGCTACACCTTC. It translates to CASSPLQQQAYGYTF.

This sequence joins TRBV7-2 and TRBJ2-3; 8 nucleotides match TRBD1. V gave up 6 bases and J gave up 3 bases; unmatched junction bases: 11. The germline V gene has CDR1 SGHTA and CDR2 FQGNSA. The CDR3 consists of 16 residues. This CDR3 reads CASSPGQGARTDTQYF. CDR3 nucleotide sequence: TGTGCCAGCAGTCCCGGTCAGGGGGCGCGTACAGATACGCAGTATTTT.

This clone was counted a few times. This rearrangement joins TRBV6-1 to TRBJ1-5; D call uncertain. Trimming took 1 base from V and 3 from J, leaving 10 bases between them. The CDR3 has 15 residues. Germline-derived CDR1 and CDR2 are MNHNS and SASEGT. This CDR3 reads CASSEVAGVNQPQHF. CDR3 nucleotides: TGTGCCAGCAGTGAAGTGGCCGGGGTCAATCAGCCCCAGCATTTT.

This chain joins TRBV27 and TRBJ2-3; the match to TRBD2 covers 15 bases. From germline, CDR1 is MNHEY and CDR2 SMNVEV (reference sequence). The CDR3 totals 18 residues. The ends lost 6 bases at V and 3 bases at J; junction bases unmatched: 10. CDR3 loop: CASSPRTSGGARTDTQYF. CDR3 bases: TGTGCCAGCAGCCCTCGGACTAGCGGGGGGGCGAGGACAGATACGCAGTATTTT.

This clone has a single count. This chain joins TRBV11-2 and TRBJ1-5; D is possibly TRBD1 (5 bases). This CDR3 comprises 19 residues. From germline, CDR1 is SGHAT and CDR2 FQNNGV. Trimming took 5 bases from V and 0 from J, leaving 23 bases between them. This chain's CDR3 is CASSLNRMPKVYSNQPQHF. The CDR3 DNA sequence: TGTGCCAGCAGCCTTAACAGGATGCCTAAGGTATATAGCAATCAGCCCCAGCATTTT.

The genes are TRBV29-1 and TRBJ2-7; D remains ambiguous. The CDR3 is 14 residues long. The V gene's germline CDR1 is SQVTM and CDR2 ANQGSEA. V lost 3 bases and J 6 bases, leaving 18 bases between the germline ends. CDR3 DNA sequence: TGCAGCGTTGAGCTCGTACCAACTCCGGGCGAGCAGTACTTC. Its protein product is CSVELVPTPGEQYF.

The rearrangement links TRBV21-1 to TRBJ1-1; the D call in the table, TRBD1, was not verified against the DNA. TRBV21-1 is a pseudogene. This CDR3 has 15 amino acids. The CDR3, as DNA: TGTGCCAGCAGCCTCCCTGGGCCAGGGAACACTGAAGCTTTCTTT. This translates into CASSLPGPGNTEAFF.

This chain connects TRBV30 to TRBJ1-4; maybe TRBD1 (5 bases). CDR3 length: 13 amino acids. CDR1 is GTSNPN, CDR2 SVGIG, per germline (reference sequence). V dropped 3 bases and J dropped 8 bases, with 13 bases sitting between them. In nucleotides, the CDR3 is TGTGCCTGGAGAAAAGGGGCGCGGGAAAAACTGTTTTTT. Translating it yields CAWRKGAREKLFF.

This sequence joins TRBV2 and TRBJ2-7, with D possibly matching TRBD1 (7 bases). From germline, CDR1 is SNHLY and CDR2 FYNNEI. The CDR3 spans 14 residues. Trimming cost V 6 bases and J 2 bases, with 14 bases left between them. The CDR3 DNA is TGTGCCAGCAGGGCGGGACAGCTCCCCTACGAGCAGTACTTC. Its protein is CASRAGQLPYEQYF.

The CDR3 loop is CASSLGGEKYEQYF. The CDR3 DNA follows: TGTGCCAGCAGCCTTGGGGGGGAGAAATACGAGCAGTACTTC. The chain joins TRBV7-9 to TRBJ2-7, with TRBD2 matching over 7 bases. V trimming: 5 bases; J trimming: 4 bases; junction bases outside the gene matches: 8. The germline V gene encodes CDR1 SEHNR and CDR2 FQNEAQ (reference sequence). This CDR3 region has 14 residues.

The chain combines TRBV19 with TRBJ1-5; 7 bases agree with TRBD1. Germline V CDR1 and CDR2: LNHDA, SQIVND (reference sequence). The CDR3 has 15 amino acids. J gave up 0 bases and V 4 bases, and 3 bases lay outside the gene matches. The CDR3 is CASSRQGDSNQPQHF. CDR3 coding DNA: TGTGCCAGTAGTAGACAGGGAGATAGCAATCAGCCCCAGCATTTT.

CDR3 region: CASRFGRTGDYGYTF. Here the CDR3 DNA reads TGTGCCAGCAGGTTTGGAAGGACAGGGGACTATGGCTACACCTTC. The V call is TRBV7-8, the J call TRBJ1-2, with TRBD1 identical over 9 bases. The junction had 8 bases not matched to a gene; V was cut back by 6 bases and J by 3 bases. Germline values: CDR1 SGHVS, CDR2 FQNEAQ. The CDR3 is 15 residues long.

The chain has TRBV7-8 and TRBJ2-3; TRBD1 matches 8 bases. CDR3 length: 18 amino acids. V dropped 5 bases and J dropped 4; count of bases not matched to a gene: 17. CDR1 and CDR2 from the germline V gene are SGHVS and FQNEAQ. CDR3 residues: CASSKRQGIAAPPDTQYF. CDR3 DNA sequence: TGTGCCAGCAGCAAACGACAGGGGATAGCGGCGCCCCCAGATACGCAGTATTTT.

This clone was found once. The V and J genes are TRBV10-3 and TRBJ2-1, with 7 bases aligning to TRBD1. The J segment lost 2 bases and the V segment lost 10 bases, leaving 5 bases of the junction unmatched. Germline V gives CDR1 ENHRY, CDR2 SYGVKD. This CDR3 has 13 residues. CDR3 residues: CATGQATYNEQFF. CDR3 sequence (DNA): TGTGCCACCGGACAGGCTACCTACAATGAGCAGTTCTTC.

The genes are TRBV7-2 and TRBJ2-5, with 8 bases matching TRBD2. The CDR3 loop spans 16 amino acids. V was clipped by 2 bases and J by 1 base; unmatched bases: 6. Germline CDR1 SGHTA, CDR2 FQGNSA. As DNA, the CDR3 is TGTGCCAGCAGCTTAAATCCGGGGGGGAGCCAAGAGACCCAGTACTTC. Residues: CASSLNPGGSQETQYF.

This CDR3 is CATSGGGARYEQYF. CDR3 bases: TGTGCCACCAGCGGAGGGGGCGCCCGCTACGAGCAGTACTTC. The V gene is TRBV15, the J gene TRBJ2-7; tentatively, D is TRBD1 (7 bases). The CDR3 sequence is 14 residues long. V gave up 5 bases and J gave up 3 bases, with 14 bases separating them. Germline V gene sequence: CDR1 LNHNV, CDR2 YYDKDF (reference sequence).

The rearrangement uses TRBV4-3 and TRBJ1-2; D gene unclear. Trimming pared 0 bases from V and 4 bases from J, leaving 15 bases between. The CDR3 runs to 16 residues. Germline CDR1 LGHNA, CDR2 YSLEER. Here the CDR3 reads CASSQDPLTPSYGYTF. CDR3 DNA: TGCGCCAGCAGCCAAGATCCCCTGACACCCAGCTATGGCTACACCTTC.

CDR3 DNA: TGTGCCAGCAGCGTAGCCGGACAGGGGACCTACGAGCAGTACTTC. Amino acids: CASSVAGQGTYEQYF. The chain employs TRBV9 and TRBJ2-7, with 9 bases that match TRBD1. V was pared by 0 bases and J by 2 bases, with 3 bases of the junction left unmatched. CDR1 is SGDLS, CDR2 YYNGEE, per germline. The CDR3 has 15 residues.

The gene calls are TRBV19 and TRBJ1-5, with D possibly matching TRBD1 (6 bases). The length of the CDR3 is 16 residues. Germline V gene data show CDR1 as LNHDA and CDR2 as SQIVND (reference sequence). Trimming cost V 7 bases and J 2 bases, with 18 bases left between them. CDR3 DNA sequence: TGTGCCAGTACCGCACAGGGTAAAGGGGGCAATCAGCCCCAGCATTTT. Translating gives CASTAQGKGGNQPQHF.

The chain joins TRBV7-2 to TRBJ2-2; 8 nucleotides agree with TRBD2. CDR3 size: 15 residues. The germline V gene encodes CDR1 SGHTA and CDR2 FQGNSA. V was pared by 0 bases and J by 5 bases, with 2 bases of the junction left unmatched. The CDR3: CASSLARGATGELFF. The CDR3 region has the DNA TGTGCCAGCAGCTTAGCGCGGGGGGCGACCGGGGAGCTGTTTTTT.

This clone was counted a few times. This rearrangement joins TRBV2 to TRBJ2-7; D gene unclear. CDR1 and CDR2 from the germline V gene are SNHLY and FYNNEI. This CDR3 is 14 amino acids long. V was shortened by 4 bases and J by 2 bases, with 12 bases between the two germline ends. The CDR3 loop reads CASSGFPHTYEQYF. Here the CDR3 DNA reads TGTGCCAGCAGTGGATTCCCCCACACCTACGAGCAGTACTTC.

This chain links TRBV5-1 with TRBJ2-1, with a possible D match to TRBD1 (5 bases). This CDR3 spans 13 amino acids. Deletions cut 0 bases from V and 8 bases from J, with 9 bases between. Germline loops: CDR1 SGHRS, CDR2 YFSETQ. In DNA, the CDR3 is TGCGCCAGCAGCTTGGGCAGGGTCGATGAGCAGTTCTTC. It codes for CASSLGRVDEQFF.

The chain's CDR3 is CASSKWGQRRDREVDEQFF. In nucleotides, the CDR3 is TGTGCCAGCAGCAAATGGGGGCAGCGACGGGACAGGGAGGTAGATGAGCAGTTCTTC. V and J are TRBV21-1 and TRBJ2-1; no DNA check was done on the table's D call, TRBD1. TRBV21-1 is termed a pseudogene. The CDR3 has 19 amino acids.

The chain couples TRBV19 to TRBJ2-4; possible D gene TRBD1, 6 bases. Germline assignment: CDR1 LNHDA and CDR2 SQIVND (reference sequence). V was pared by 5 bases and J by 3 bases, with 20 bases between. The CDR3 contains 17 residues. The CDR3 DNA follows: TGTGCCAGTAGTGAGAGTGGTGGGGGCGATTACAAAAACATTCAGTACTTC. Amino acids: CASSESGGGDYKNIQYF.

The chain is built from TRBV6-1 and TRBJ2-7, with D perhaps matching TRBD2 (6 bases). The germline V and J ends were trimmed by 7 bases and 3 bases, with 16 bases remaining between them. CDR1 and CDR2 (germline): MNHNS, SASEGT. The CDR3 sequence is 14 residues long. The DNA of the CDR3 is TGTGCCAGCATTTCCGGGACTTCTAACTACGAGCAGTACTTC. Protein product: CASISGTSNYEQYF.

The rearrangement uses TRBV27 and TRBJ2-2, with TRBD2 matching 9 bases. V shed 5 bases, J shed 3 bases, and the junction held 7 bases outside the gene matches. CDR3 length equals 16 residues. Per germline, CDR1 MNHEY and CDR2 SMNVEV (reference sequence). The CDR3 nucleotides are TGTGCCAGCAGTATTGCCGGGACTAGCTACACCGGGGAGCTGTTTTTT. It translates to CASSIAGTSYTGELFF.